This entry features one TCR beta chain sequence. Clones were sequenced by immunoSEQ multiplex PCR, and TCRdb holds only the in-frame ones, with some missing. The repertoire holds hundreds of thousands of clones, around 87% seen once, with 4% in the top ten. These data belong to a study of blood T cell repertoires in COVID-19. The overall study: COVID-19 samples collected from the United States, Italy and Spain covered acute and convalescent phases.

The CDR3 runs to 13 residues. Germline CDR1 and CDR2: SNHLY and FYNNEI. V was cut by 3 bases and J by 2 bases, with 8 bases left in between. This TCR was recovered from a woman aged 45-60 years with active or convalescent COVID-19. The rearrangement joins TRBV2 to TRBJ2-7, with a possible D match to TRBD2 (6 bases). The specimen sequenced was peripheral blood. DNA of the CDR3: TGTGCCAGCAGTGAGAGGACTACCTACGAGCAGTACTTC. Translating it yields CASSERTTYEQYF.